The source of this TCR beta chain is a study of shared clonotypes between healthy human individuals. Study-wide context: Aged 18 to 49, the donors were a couple of women and three men. Findings of the study overall: Naive CD4 clonotype sharing across a few donors was 4% to 5.5%. Clonotype sharing among donors was thought likely to change with sequencing depth.

The deep-level immunoSEQ assay was used. Some clones are missing from TCRdb's copy, which holds only in-frame ones; the method was immunoSEQ multiplex PCR. This table has some 2.4 million clones, roughly 93% appearing once. The CDR3 consists of 14 residues. Germline CDR1 and CDR2: MDHEN and SYDVKM. V lost 5 bases and J lost 5; bases outside the gene matches: 6. About this clone itself: Its target is unknown.

This receptor was obtained from a man aged 18-30 years in good health. Some clones in this sample may be carry-over from other donors' samples. This chain connects TRBV28 to TRBJ2-1, with 7 bases that match TRBD2. Material for sequencing was naive CD4+ T cells from PBMCs. As for subset: CD45RA+ positively selected. The CDR3 protein is CASSGTKGNNEQFF. The CDR3 DNA reads TGTGCCAGCAGTGGGACTAAGGGAAACAATGAGCAGTTCTTC.